These 20 T cell receptor beta chains originate from one sample sequenced in a study of sequential checkpoint blockade in melanoma (dated by TCRdb to the late 2010s). Preparation of the library involved the immunoSEQ multiplex PCR assay. This immuneACCESS table, as held by TCRdb, lists in-frame sequences with V and J called but not all clones. Of the missing ones, under half trace to an unresolved V gene in checked studies; the others have no known cause. The sample table holds under 9,000 clones, of which about three fifths were seen once. Together, the top ten hold 50% of the sample. The sample's treatment or condition label is to be understood as: randomized to nivolumab then ipilimumab (arm A) or the reverse (arm B). This specimen was CD8+ T cells sorted from blood (inferred from file names), taken from a patient given nivolumab and ipilimumab in sequence. All receptors come from a human patient with melanoma. Some clones in this sample may be carry-over from other donors' samples.

The rearrangement uses TRBV25-1 and TRBJ2-7, with D possibly TRBD1 on 5 matching bases. CDR1 MGHDK and CDR2 SYGVNS come from the germline V gene. CDR3 length: 12 amino acids. With 5 bases removed from V and 4 bases from J, the gap between germline ends came to 9 bases. In DNA form, the CDR3 reads TGTGCCAGCAGTAAAAGGGGTTACGAGCAGTACTTC. Amino acid sequence: CASSKRGYEQYF.

The V call is TRBV5-1, the J call TRBJ2-5; 9 nucleotides agree with TRBD1. The J call may be mistaken, given a closer DNA end match to TRBJ2-7. Germline CDR1 SGHRS, CDR2 YFSETQ. This CDR3 spans 14 amino acids. The CDR3 protein is CASSSRDRVHEQYF. The CDR3 DNA is TGCGCCAGCAGCTCCCGGGACAGGGTCCACGAGCAGTACTTC.

This chain links TRBV4-3 with TRBJ2-7; D gene unclear. This CDR3 is built from 13 residues. Trimming pared 1 base from V and 4 bases from J, leaving 8 bases between. CDR1 is LGHNA and CDR2 is YSLEER in the germline V gene. The CDR3 is CASSQGLHYEQYF. As DNA, the CDR3 is TGCGCCAGCAGCCAAGGACTGCATTACGAGCAGTACTTC.

V usage is TRBV10-3 and J usage is TRBJ1-2, with 7 bases that match TRBD1. The CDR3 consists of 15 residues. The V segment lost 3 bases and the J segment 7 bases; nucleotides outside the gene matches: 11. Germline CDR1 ENHRY, CDR2 SYGVKD. CDR3 in DNA: TGTGCCATCAGTGACACAAAACAGGGGTTAAGTGGCTACACCTTC. Its translation is CAISDTKQGLSGYTF.

J is TRBJ1-2 and V is TRBV4-1, with D uncertain. There are 16 residues in the CDR3. V gave up 0 bases and J gave up 1 base, with 12 bases separating them. Germline loops: CDR1 MGHRA, CDR2 YSYEKL. The CDR3 loop is CASSQDLRSNNYGYTF. CDR3 DNA: TGCGCCAGCAGCCAAGATTTGCGCTCCAATAACTATGGCTACACCTTC.

V gene TRBV6-5 combines with J gene TRBJ2-7; TRBD1 matches at 9 bases. This CDR3 spans 15 amino acids. Germline V gene lookup returns CDR1 MNHEY and CDR2 SVGAGI. Trimming cost V 5 bases and J 0 bases; bases outside gene matches: 5. CDR3 residues: CASSHRDRASYEQYF. In DNA, the CDR3 is TGTGCCAGCAGTCACCGGGACAGGGCCTCCTACGAGCAGTACTTC.

The chain combines TRBV11-2 with TRBJ1-2, with 10 bases matching TRBD1. The V segment lost 3 bases and the J segment 3 bases; nucleotides outside the gene matches: 7. The germline CDR1 and CDR2 sequences are SGHAT and FQNNGV. The CDR3 spans 16 residues. The CDR3 reads CASSFSTGTGDYGYTF. The CDR3 region has the DNA TGTGCCAGCAGCTTCTCCACCGGGACAGGGGACTATGGCTACACCTTC.

This clone was seen more than once but under ten times. This sequence joins TRBV7-9 and TRBJ2-1; 14 bases agree with TRBD2. Unmatched junction bases numbered 8, after V lost 5 bases and J lost 8 bases. The CDR3 consists of 16 residues. The germline V gene has CDR1 SEHNR and CDR2 FQNEAQ (reference sequence). As DNA, the CDR3 is TGTGCCAGCAGCGCGACTAGCGGGGGGGCCAAATATGAGCAGTTCTTC. Protein: CASSATSGGAKYEQFF. Using reference TRBV7-9 and TRBJ2-1 for the parts outside the CDR3, the full variable domain is DTGVSQNPRHKITKRGQNVTFRCDPISEHNRLYWYRQTLGQGPEFLTYFQNEAQLEKSRLLSDRFSAERPKGSFSTLEIQRTEQGDSAMYLCASSATSGGAKYEQFFGPGTRLTVL.

This rearrangement joins TRBV7-9 to TRBJ1-2; maybe TRBD1 (5 bases). V lost 8 bases and J 4 bases, leaving 17 bases between the germline ends. The CDR3 consists of 14 residues. Per germline, CDR1 SEHNR and CDR2 FQNEAQ (reference sequence). CDR3 region: CASGTGSASYGYTF. CDR3 in DNA: TGTGCCAGCGGCACAGGATCGGCAAGCTATGGCTACACCTTC.

V and J are TRBV7-9 and TRBJ2-7; 9 nucleotides match TRBD1. V was pared by 4 bases and J by 7 bases, with 8 bases of the junction left unmatched. The CDR3 has 14 residues. The germline V gene has CDR1 SEHNR and CDR2 FQNEAQ (reference sequence). CDR3 protein: CASSSGQGVGEQYF. DNA of the CDR3: TGTGCCAGCAGCTCGGGACAGGGAGTGGGAGAGCAGTACTTC.

This clone was counted only a few times. The rearrangement uses TRBV7-9 and TRBJ2-7; the match to TRBD1 covers 7 bases. The CDR3 covers 13 residues. The J segment lost 1 base and the V segment lost 5 bases, leaving 2 bases of the junction unmatched. The V gene's germline CDR1 is SEHNR and CDR2 FQNEAQ (reference sequence). Here the CDR3 DNA reads TGTGCCAGCAGCGTACAGGGGTCCTACGAGCAGTACTTC. Its protein product is CASSVQGSYEQYF.

V usage is TRBV7-9 and J usage is TRBJ2-7, with D possibly TRBD1 on 5 matching bases. CDR1 SEHNR and CDR2 FQNEAQ come from the germline V gene (reference sequence). The germline V and J ends were trimmed by 1 base and 6 bases, with 10 bases remaining between them. The CDR3 spans 13 residues. The chain's CDR3 is CASSLETAGEQYF. CDR3 coding DNA: TGTGCCAGCAGCTTAGAGACAGCTGGCGAGCAGTACTTC.

The V call is TRBV7-9, the J call TRBJ2-5, with 9 bases lining up with TRBD2. With the DNA end fitting TRBJ2-7 better, the J assignment may be wrong. The CDR3 runs to 15 residues. Germline V gene sequence: CDR1 SEHNR, CDR2 FQNEAQ (reference sequence). The CDR3 is CASSALAGNSYEQYF. CDR3 coding DNA: TGTGCCAGCAGCGCCCTAGCGGGGAACTCCTACGAGCAGTACTTC.

This rearrangement joins TRBV6-6 to TRBJ1-5; no firm D call. V lost 2 bases, J lost 2 bases, and 4 bases lay in between. The germline V gene has CDR1 MNHNY and CDR2 SVGAGI (reference sequence). This CDR3 comprises 13 residues. CDR3 residues: CASSYAGNQPQHF. CDR3 DNA sequence: TGTGCCAGCAGTTACGCGGGCAATCAGCCCCAGCATTTT.

The CDR3 here is CASSLVVNPGRRGYGYTF. CDR3 nucleotide sequence: TGTGCCAGCAGCTTAGTGGTGAACCCCGGACGCAGGGGCTATGGCTACACCTTC. This sequence joins TRBV11-2 and TRBJ1-2, with a possible D match to TRBD1 (6 bases). Trimming left V 1 base short and J 4 bases short, with 22 bases between. The CDR3 runs 18 residues. Germline V lookup: CDR1 SGHAT, CDR2 FQNNGV.

In DNA, the CDR3 is TGTGCCAGCAGTTACTCGAAAGGGAGTCCCTATGGCTACACCTTC. It translates to CASSYSKGSPYGYTF. The rearrangement joins TRBV6-6 to TRBJ1-2; no clear D. V gave up 0 bases and J gave up 4 bases, with 12 bases separating them. The CDR3 totals 15 residues. CDR1 is MNHNY and CDR2 is SVGAGI in the germline V gene (reference sequence).

The chain combines TRBV11-1 with TRBJ1-1, with 9 bases identical to TRBD1. Losses at the gene ends were 1 base for V and 6 bases for J; bases not matched to a gene: 15. The CDR3 is 18 residues long. CDR1 is SGHAT and CDR2 is FQDESV in the germline V gene (reference sequence). The CDR3 protein is CASSLGDRETHYTSEAFF. The CDR3 DNA is TGTGCCAGCAGCTTAGGGGACAGGGAGACCCACTATACCTCTGAAGCTTTCTTT.

The V and J genes are TRBV4-1 and TRBJ1-5, with D possibly being TRBD1 (6 bases). V lost 4 bases to trimming and J lost 5 bases, with 12 bases between them. This CDR3 has 14 residues. CDR1 is MGHRA, CDR2 YSYEKL, per germline. CDR3 bases: TGCGCCAGCAGCCCCGACAGGAAATATCAGCCCCAGCATTTT. It yields the protein CASSPDRKYQPQHF.

The V and J genes are TRBV28 and TRBJ2-7; weak D call: TRBD1 (6 bases). Germline CDR1 MDHEN, CDR2 SYDVKM. Trimming cost V 2 bases and J 3 bases, with 14 bases left between them. CDR3 size: 15 residues. As DNA, the CDR3 is TGTGCCAGCAGTTTACTCCGGGACATGGGCTACGAGCAGTACTTC. This encodes CASSLLRDMGYEQYF. The variable domain in full, with the rest retrieved from reference TRBV28 and TRBJ2-7, is DVKVTQSSRYLVKRTGEKVFLECVQDMDHENMFWYRQDPGLGLRLIYFSYDVKMKEKGDIPEGYSVSREKKERFSLILESASTNQTSMYLCASSLLRDMGYEQYFGPGTRLTVT.

The J gene is TRBJ1-6, the V gene TRBV4-3, with D unresolved. Germline loops: CDR1 LGHNA, CDR2 YSLEER. Trimming pared 7 bases from V and 0 bases from J, leaving 10 bases between. The CDR3 runs 15 residues. DNA of the CDR3: TGCGCCAGCACCCTTGAGAGCTCCTATAATTCACCCCTCCACTTT. Protein product: CASTLESSYNSPLHF.